The 17 T cell receptor beta chains below were found in one sample sequenced in a study of T-cell reconstitution after alpha-beta-depleted transplantation in children (TCRdb year 2016). Read against the paper, the sample's treatment or condition label means: allogeneic hematopoietic cell transplantation with graft depleted of TCRalphabeta T cells and CD19 B cells. Library prep was done by PCR. TCRdb shows the sequencer as Illumina HiSeq 2500. Molecular barcoding was employed in the preparation of TCR libraries, with unique molecular identifiers being used to normalize TCRbeta repertoire quantification. TCRdb reanalyzed the raw reads on its own, using fastp at Q25 for trimming and MiXCR for clone calling, and kept in-frame beta chains. For every CDR3 protein sequence, its rows merge into one entry that carries the most common genes and DNA. This sample gives some 140,000 distinct CDR3 sequences in total; approximately 8.7% of them show up just once. Around 24% of the sample is held by the ten biggest clonotypes.

The source material was PBMCs, mostly from graft donor cells, sampled 180 days after TCRalphabeta/CD19-depleted stem cell transplant. The source is a girl under two years old who had a stem cell transplant for combined immunodeficiency, so the T cells may come from the graft donor.

The chain links TRBV7-2 to TRBJ2-7; 9 bases agree with TRBD1. Germline V CDR1 and CDR2: SGHTA, FQGNSA. After removal of 5 bases from V and 5 bases from J, the junction contained 7 bases not matched to a gene. The CDR3 covers 14 residues. Here the CDR3 reads CASSDRDRADEQYF. In DNA form, the CDR3 reads TGTGCCAGCAGCGACCGGGACAGGGCGGACGAGCAGTACTTC.

This clonotype was seen repeatedly, ten times or more. This chain links TRBV20-1 with TRBJ2-7; tentative D call: TRBD1 (6 bases). This CDR3 is built from 13 residues. Germline V gene sequence: CDR1 DFQATT, CDR2 SNEGSKA (reference sequence). The V end lost 3 bases, the J end lost 6 bases, and 15 bases lay between the germline ends. CDR3 sequence (DNA): TGCAGTGCTAGTCGACAGGTTTTGGGCGAGCAGTACTTC. As protein: CSASRQVLGEQYF.

This chain links TRBV20-1 with TRBJ1-2; 9 bases agree with TRBD1. There are 15 residues in the CDR3. The germline V gene encodes CDR1 DFQATT and CDR2 SNEGSKA (reference sequence). V gave up 3 bases and J gave up 4 bases; unmatched junction bases: 9. The CDR3 nucleotides read TGCAGTGCTAGGTGGACAGGGGAGATCGGCTATGGCTACACCTTC. The encoded protein is CSARWTGEIGYGYTF.

This clonotype occurred a few times. The chain carries TRBV20-1 and TRBJ2-5; 13 bases fit TRBD2. Germline loops: CDR1 DFQATT, CDR2 SNEGSKA (reference sequence). The V and J ends lost 0 bases and 4 bases, in that order; junction bases with no gene match: 2. The CDR3 totals 15 residues. The CDR3 loop is CSAREGLAGRETQYF. As DNA, the CDR3 is TGCAGTGCTAGAGAGGGACTAGCGGGACGAGAGACCCAGTACTTC.

This clonotype has ten or more counts. This chain joins TRBV5-1 and TRBJ2-3; 11 bases line up with TRBD1. Losses at the gene ends were 3 bases for V and 2 bases for J; bases not matched to a gene: 5. CDR1 and CDR2 from the germline V gene are SGHRS and YFSETQ. The CDR3 contains 16 residues. CDR3 amino acids: CASSSGTGGATDTQYF. As DNA, the CDR3 is TGCGCCAGCAGCTCCGGGACAGGGGGGGCCACAGATACGCAGTATTTT.

The rearrangement uses TRBV10-3 and TRBJ2-2; D uncertain. The CDR3 consists of 13 residues. Per germline, CDR1 ENHRY and CDR2 SYGVKD. Deletions cut 10 bases from V and 6 bases from J, with 15 bases between. The CDR3 nucleotides read TGTGCCACCGCGTCAAATAAGGCCGGGGAGCTGTTTTTT. Amino acid sequence: CATASNKAGELFF.

J is TRBJ1-1 and V is TRBV7-8; TRBD1 matches at 7 bases. The junction had 11 bases not matched to a gene; V was cut back by 5 bases and J by 5 bases. The CDR3 covers 15 residues. CDR1 and CDR2 from the germline V gene are SGHVS and FQNEAQ. CDR3 sequence: CASSNYRGSKTEAFF. The CDR3 nucleotides read TGTGCCAGCAGCAACTACAGGGGTTCGAAGACTGAAGCTTTCTTT.

This clonotype came up a few times. The CDR3 is CASSSRTARGNTIYF. The CDR3 coding sequence is TGTGCCAGCAGTTCCCGGACAGCCCGTGGAAACACCATATATTTT. The V and J genes are TRBV12-3 or TRBV12-4 and TRBJ1-3, with a weak D call TRBD1 (6 bases). The CDR3 totals 15 residues. Trimming pared 4 bases from V and 3 bases from J, leaving 13 bases between.

The chain joins TRBV20-1 to TRBJ2-7; 7 positions match TRBD2. Germline V gene sequence: CDR1 DFQATT, CDR2 SNEGSKA (reference sequence). The CDR3 extends over 13 amino acids. J was trimmed by 7 bases and V by 3 bases; bases with no gene match: 9. The CDR3 is CSASRAGDGEQYF. DNA of the CDR3: TGCAGTGCTAGTAGGGCGGGGGATGGAGAGCAGTACTTC.

This clonotype was seen only a few times. The chain combines TRBV5-1 with TRBJ2-7; possibly TRBD2 for D (6 bases). The CDR3 is 14 residues long. Germline CDR1 is SGHRS and CDR2 is YFSETQ. V was clipped by 0 bases and J by 6 bases, with 13 bases between them. CDR3 protein: CASSLVSEEGEQYF. CDR3 DNA sequence: TGCGCCAGCAGCTTGGTATCAGAGGAGGGCGAGCAGTACTTC.

This rearrangement joins TRBV11-2 to TRBJ2-7; D not certain. CDR3 size: 15 residues. Trimming left V 1 base short and J 2 bases short, with 12 bases between. Germline CDR1 and CDR2: SGHAT and FQNNGV. CDR3 amino acids: CASSLVLGGAYEQYF. The DNA of the CDR3 is TGTGCCAGCAGCTTAGTCCTAGGCGGAGCCTACGAGCAGTACTTC. The full variable domain, its missing parts supplied by reference TRBV11-2 and TRBJ2-7, is EAGVAQSPRYKIIEKRQSVAFWCNPISGHATLYWYQQILGQGPKLLIQFQNNGVVDDSQLPKDRFSAERLKGVDSTLKIQPAKLEDSAVYLCASSLVLGGAYEQYFGPGTRLTVT.

The sample holds a few counts of this clonotype. CDR3 protein: CSALQWLAGGLEFF. DNA for the CDR3: TGCAGTGCCCTACAGTGGCTAGCGGGGGGGCTTGAGTTCTTC. This chain connects TRBV20-1 to TRBJ2-1; TRBD2 agrees at 12 bases. With 6 bases clipped from V and 14 bases from J, the junction kept 14 bases outside the gene matches. CDR1 and CDR2 (germline): DFQATT, SNEGSKA (reference sequence). CDR3 size: 14 residues.

The CDR3 spells CAISESRGGSGNTIYF. For the CDR3, the DNA is TGTGCCATCAGTGAGTCCCGAGGGGGATCTGGAAACACCATATATTTT. J is TRBJ1-3 and V is TRBV10-3, with a possible D match to TRBD1 (6 bases). Germline V CDR1 and CDR2: ENHRY, SYGVKD. This CDR3 spans 16 amino acids. V dropped 0 bases and J dropped 1 base, with 10 bases sitting between them.

In its sample, this clonotype was seen many times. The J gene is TRBJ2-7, the V gene TRBV28, with TRBD1 identical over 7 bases. Germline trimming cut 5 bases from V and 3 bases from J; bases unmatched to any gene: 7. This CDR3 has 14 amino acids. CDR1 and CDR2 (germline): MDHEN, SYDVKM. The CDR3 DNA sequence: TGTGCCAGCAGTGATTGGACAGGTCGCTACGAGCAGTACTTC. Its protein is CASSDWTGRYEQYF.

This chain connects TRBV20-1 to TRBJ2-1; possibly TRBD1 for D (6 bases). Trimming cost V 6 bases and J 10 bases, with 19 bases left between them. Germline V gives CDR1 DFQATT, CDR2 SNEGSKA (reference sequence). The CDR3 extends over 13 amino acids. CDR3 protein: CSARWPRGIEQFF. The CDR3 DNA reads as TGCAGTGCCAGATGGCCCAGGGGAATCGAGCAGTTCTTC.

The V call is TRBV10-3, the J call TRBJ1-4; D is perhaps TRBD1 (5 bases). The CDR3 runs 13 residues. Germline CDR1 is ENHRY and CDR2 is SYGVKD. Trimming took 6 bases from V and 4 from J, leaving 9 bases between them. The CDR3 nucleotides read TGTGCCATCAGGGGGGAGATTAATGAAAAACTGTTTTTT. It specifies CAIRGEINEKLFF.

The genes are TRBV10-3 and TRBJ2-5; maybe TRBD2 (5 bases). V was trimmed by 0 bases and J by 2 bases, leaving 10 bases between them. There are 15 residues in the CDR3. Germline CDR1 ENHRY, CDR2 SYGVKD. Here the CDR3 reads CAISESWRNQETQYF. In DNA form, the CDR3 reads TGTGCCATCAGTGAGTCGTGGAGGAATCAAGAGACCCAGTACTTC.